Shown below are 4 T cell receptor beta chains from a single sample sequenced in a study of cytomegalovirus exposure and HLA in healthy donors. Assay used: immunoSEQ multiplex PCR; TCRdb lists only in-frame clones, some missing. Among 140,000 or so clones listed, 89% were seen once. Sequenced material: PBMCs. The receptors were gathered from a woman under 30 in good health and CMV-seropositive.

This clone was seen a single time. The chain recombines TRBV5-4 with TRBJ1-2; TRBD1 is a possible D gene (5 bases). This CDR3 contains 19 residues. V dropped 3 bases and J dropped 2 bases, with 26 bases sitting between them. Germline lookup yields CDR1 SGHNT and CDR2 YYREEE (reference sequence). CDR3 region: CASSSGAVSRKLGNYGYTF. CDR3 coding DNA: TGTGCCAGCAGCTCTGGGGCAGTATCGCGGAAACTGGGAAACTATGGCTACACCTTC.

This chain's CDR3 is CASSFTATNEKLFF. CDR3 nucleotide sequence: TGTGCCAGCAGCTTCACTGCAACTAATGAAAAACTGTTTTTT. V usage is TRBV5-6 and J usage is TRBJ1-4; D ambiguous. V was shortened by 2 bases and J by 0 bases, with 5 bases between the two germline ends. Germline V gives CDR1 SGHDT, CDR2 YYEEEE. The CDR3 has 14 residues.

The V gene is TRBV15, the J gene TRBJ1-3, with D uncertain. V lost 5 bases to trimming and J lost 2 bases, with 13 bases between them. The CDR3 contains 15 residues. The germline V gene encodes CDR1 LNHNV and CDR2 YYDKDF (reference sequence). CDR3 sequence reads: CATSAWGGTGNTIYF. The CDR3 bases are TGTGCCACCAGCGCCTGGGGAGGAACTGGAAACACCATATATTTT.

This rearrangement joins TRBV30 to TRBJ2-7, with no clear D. This CDR3 is built from 10 residues. Germline CDR1 and CDR2: GTSNPN and SVGIG (reference sequence). V was cut by 5 bases and J by 3 bases, with 5 bases left in between. The CDR3 DNA follows: TGTGCCTGGGGAGTCTACGAGCAGTACTTC. Its protein product is CAWGVYEQYF.